Many counts were recorded for the clone carrying this T cell receptor beta chain. This record comes from a study of metastatic and nonmetastatic thyroid tumors. This CDR3 contains 14 residues. CDR1 and CDR2 (germline): DFQATT, SNEGSKA (reference sequence). V was clipped by 3 bases and J by 3 bases, with 14 bases between them. TCRdb ran MiXCR on the PCR reads. Among just over 30,000 clones listed, roughly 19% were seen once. Patients had received no treatment of any kind before thyroid surgery. Sequences were obtained from blood. The rearrangement uses TRBV20-1 and TRBJ2-5; D remains ambiguous. The TCR was taken from a female donor with papillary thyroid cancer or a benign thyroid nodule (not recorded which). Some clones in this sample may be carry-over from other donors' samples. The CDR3, as DNA: TGCAGTGCTAGTTCTTCACTTCCAAAAGAGACCCAGTACTTC. Translation gives CSASSSLPKETQYF.